This T cell receptor (beta chain) stems from a study of blood T cells in healthy people across ages. Findings of the study overall: Long-lived donors had more naive CD4+ cells and higher diversity than aged donors.

Combining a sample-barcoded 5' primer with a J-beta primer mix, a second PCR ran for roughly 7 to 12 cycles. Unique molecular identifiers of 12 random nucleotides labeled each cDNA. In TCRdb, the 5' RACE reads were re-called with MiXCR into one record per CDR3 protein. The sample lists fewer than 950,000 distinct CDR3 sequences; about 53% were seen once. V lost 4 bases to trimming and J lost 3 bases, with 10 bases between them. Germline loops: CDR1 SNHLY, CDR2 FYNNEI. The CDR3 runs to 13 residues. On this clonotype itself: Its antigen is as yet unknown.

The clonotype originates from a man at least 80 years old in good health. The sequencing input was blood. The chain recombines TRBV2 with TRBJ2-7; D unclear. The CDR3 here is CASSVGINYEQYF. The CDR3 DNA reads TGTGCCAGCAGTGTTGGGATCAACTACGAGCAGTACTTC.